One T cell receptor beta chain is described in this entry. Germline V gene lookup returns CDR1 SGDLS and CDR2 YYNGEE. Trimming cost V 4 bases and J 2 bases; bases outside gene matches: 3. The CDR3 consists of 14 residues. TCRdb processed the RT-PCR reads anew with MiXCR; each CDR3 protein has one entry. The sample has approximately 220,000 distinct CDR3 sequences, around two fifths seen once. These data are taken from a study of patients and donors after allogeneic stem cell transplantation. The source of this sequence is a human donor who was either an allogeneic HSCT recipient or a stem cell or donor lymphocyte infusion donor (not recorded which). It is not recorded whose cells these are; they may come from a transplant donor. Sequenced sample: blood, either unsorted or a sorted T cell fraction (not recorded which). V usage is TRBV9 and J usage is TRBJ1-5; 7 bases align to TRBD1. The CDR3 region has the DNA TGTGCCAGCAGCAAAGGGACAGGCAATCAGCCCCAGCATTTT. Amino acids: CASSKGTGNQPQHF.